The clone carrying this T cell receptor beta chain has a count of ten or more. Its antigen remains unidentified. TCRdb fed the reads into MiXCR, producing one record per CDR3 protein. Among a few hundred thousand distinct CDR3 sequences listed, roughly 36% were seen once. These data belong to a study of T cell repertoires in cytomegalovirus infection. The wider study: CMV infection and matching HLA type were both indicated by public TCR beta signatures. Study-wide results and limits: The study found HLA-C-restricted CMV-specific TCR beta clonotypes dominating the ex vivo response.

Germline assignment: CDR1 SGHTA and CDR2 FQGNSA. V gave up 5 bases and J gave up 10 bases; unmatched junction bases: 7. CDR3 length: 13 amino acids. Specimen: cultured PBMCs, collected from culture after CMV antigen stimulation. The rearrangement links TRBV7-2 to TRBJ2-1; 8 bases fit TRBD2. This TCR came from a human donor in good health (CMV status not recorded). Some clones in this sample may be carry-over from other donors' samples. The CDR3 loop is CASSPGTSNEQFF. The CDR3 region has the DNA TGTGCCAGCAGCCCAGGGACTAGTAACGAGCAGTTCTTC.